One sample yielded the 12 T cell receptor beta chains listed below, sequenced in a study of cytomegalovirus exposure and HLA in healthy donors. PCR employed 60 Vbeta and 13 Jbeta primers. Assay: immunoSEQ multiplex PCR; the TCRdb copy retains only in-frame clones and omits some. The table has 150,000 to 200,000 clones, over 75% seen once. Sequencing was done on a sample of PBMCs. The receptor source for this set is a woman in her fifties or sixties in good health and CMV-seronegative.

J is TRBJ2-6 and V is TRBV5-1, with D possibly matching TRBD1 (6 bases). V was shortened by 2 bases and J by 0 bases, with 9 bases between the two germline ends. The CDR3 is 16 amino acids. CDR1 is SGHRS and CDR2 is YFSETQ in the germline V gene. CDR3 coding DNA: TGCGCCAGCAGCTTAAGACAGGACTCTGGGGCCAACGTCCTGACTTTC. Amino acid sequence: CASSLRQDSGANVLTF. Together with reference TRBV5-1 and TRBJ2-6, the CDR3 gives the full variable domain: KAGVTQTPRYLIKTRGQQVTLSCSPISGHRSVSWYQQTPGQGLQFLFEYFSETQRNKGNFPGRFSGRQFSNSRSEMNVSTLELGDSALYLCASSLRQDSGANVLTFGAGSRLTVL.

The chain carries TRBV6-4 and TRBJ2-7; 13 bases agree with TRBD2. The V segment lost 2 bases and the J segment 4 bases; nucleotides outside the gene matches: 5. The germline V gene has CDR1 MRHNA and CDR2 SNTAGT. This CDR3 comprises 16 residues. CDR3 sequence reads: CASSDGTSGATYEQYF. The CDR3 region has the DNA TGTGCCAGCAGTGACGGGACTAGCGGGGCCACATACGAGCAGTACTTC.

The chain joins TRBV5-1 to TRBJ1-5; a weak D match, TRBD1 (5 bases). Germline V gene sequence: CDR1 SGHRS, CDR2 YFSETQ. This CDR3 has 16 amino acids. V lost 4 bases, J lost 4 bases, and 18 bases lay in between. CDR3 region: CASSPGPGPGNQPQHF. CDR3 DNA sequence: TGCGCCAGCAGCCCTGGACCGGGCCCAGGGAATCAGCCCCAGCATTTT.

This clone was counted once. The V and J genes are TRBV10-2 and TRBJ2-3; D perhaps matches TRBD1 (6 bases). This CDR3 spans 14 amino acids. The V end was cut by 8 bases, the J end by 2 bases, with 14 bases between. Per the germline V gene, CDR1 is WSHSY and CDR2 is SAAADI. The CDR3 DNA reads as TGCGCCAGCGGAGGCAGGGGCCCCACAGATACGCAGTATTTT. It codes for CASGGRGPTDTQYF.

This clone was counted once. This chain uses TRBV4-3 with TRBJ2-1, with 8 nucleotides matching TRBD2. V was pared by 0 bases and J by 3 bases, with 7 bases of the junction left unmatched. Germline V gene sequence: CDR1 LGHNA, CDR2 YSLEER. This CDR3 has 17 amino acids. The CDR3 bases are TGCGCCAGCAGCCAAGAATGGTCGGGGACTAGCTACAATGAGCAGTTCTTC. Its protein product is CASSQEWSGTSYNEQFF.

The chain links TRBV19 to TRBJ2-3; 8 nucleotides line up with TRBD2. The CDR3 runs to 17 residues. V trimming: 0 bases; J trimming: 4 bases; junction bases outside the gene matches: 9. Germline loops: CDR1 LNHDA, CDR2 SQIVND (reference sequence). CDR3 nucleotides: TGTGCCAGTAGTATAGAGGGACCGGGAGGGCGGGCAGATACGCAGTATTTT. Encoded protein: CASSIEGPGGRADTQYF.

This chain joins TRBV4-2 and TRBJ1-5; the match to TRBD1 covers 12 bases. The CDR3 runs to 18 residues. CDR1 LGHNA and CDR2 YNFKEQ come from the germline V gene. The junction had 13 bases not matched to a gene; V was cut back by 3 bases and J by 7 bases. The CDR3, as DNA: TGTGCCAGCAGCCATAACCGGGACAGGGGGCGCAGGGCCCAGCCCCAGCATTTT. As protein: CASSHNRDRGRRAQPQHF.

The chain links TRBV2 to TRBJ2-1; 8 bases map to TRBD2. Germline trimming cut 8 bases from V and 6 bases from J; bases unmatched to any gene: 6. The CDR3 spans 13 residues. Germline V gives CDR1 SNHLY, CDR2 FYNNEI. The CDR3 reads CASRLAGTNEQFF. As DNA, the CDR3 is TGTGCCAGCCGGTTAGCGGGGACCAATGAGCAGTTCTTC.

This clone has a handful of counts. The chain links TRBV18 to TRBJ2-1; TRBD1 aligns across 8 bases. The germline V gene has CDR1 KGHSH and CDR2 LQKENI. This CDR3 spans 15 amino acids. Trimming removed 2 bases from V and 3 bases from J; junction bases left unmatched: 3. The CDR3: CASSPTGGYYNEQFF. CDR3 nucleotide sequence: TGTGCCAGCTCACCAACAGGGGGTTACTACAATGAGCAGTTCTTC.

The rearrangement uses TRBV30 and TRBJ2-2; 9 nucleotides agree with TRBD2. Germline-derived CDR1 and CDR2 are GTSNPN and SVGIG (reference sequence). The trim removed 4 bases at V and 1 base at J, leaving 13 bases unmatched. This CDR3 is built from 18 residues. The CDR3 loop reads CAWTAAGGLLWNTGELFF. As DNA, the CDR3 is TGTGCCTGGACGGCGGCGGGAGGGCTCCTGTGGAACACCGGGGAGCTGTTTTTT.

The chain uses TRBV4-2 and TRBJ1-3; no clear D gene. The CDR3 loop spans 13 amino acids. V shed 0 bases and J shed 8 bases, with 8 bases lying between them. Germline loops: CDR1 LGHNA, CDR2 YNFKEQ. CDR3 loop: CASSQDAVDTIYF. CDR3 in DNA: TGTGCCAGCAGCCAAGACGCGGTGGACACCATATATTTT.

About this clone: One junction end disagrees with the germline gene, perhaps due to a read error. The gene calls are TRBV28 and TRBJ2-2; D is perhaps TRBD1 (8 bases). The CDR3 is 16 amino acids. CDR1 is MDHEN and CDR2 is SYDVKM in the germline V gene. CDR3 bases: TGTGCCAGCAGTTTATCAGGGGGCGGGAGAACCGGGAAGCTGTTTTTT. Its translation is CASSLSGGGRTGKLFF.